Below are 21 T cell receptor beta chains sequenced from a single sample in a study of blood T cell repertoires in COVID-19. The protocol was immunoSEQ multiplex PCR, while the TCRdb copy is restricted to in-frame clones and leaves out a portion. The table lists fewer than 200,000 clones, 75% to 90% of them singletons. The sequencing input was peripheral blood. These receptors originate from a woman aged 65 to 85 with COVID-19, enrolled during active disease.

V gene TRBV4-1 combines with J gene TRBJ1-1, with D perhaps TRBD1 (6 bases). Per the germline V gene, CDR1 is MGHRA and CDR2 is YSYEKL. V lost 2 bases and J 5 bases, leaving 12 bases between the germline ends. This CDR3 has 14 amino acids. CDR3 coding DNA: TGCGCCAGCAGCCAAACAGGGACGAGGACTGAAGCTTTCTTT. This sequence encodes CASSQTGTRTEAFF.

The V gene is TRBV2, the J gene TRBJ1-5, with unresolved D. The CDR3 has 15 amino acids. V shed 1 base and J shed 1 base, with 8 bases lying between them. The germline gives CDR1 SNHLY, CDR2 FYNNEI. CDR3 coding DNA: TGTGCCAGCAGTGAAGGCGGTAGGAGCAATCAGCCCCAGCATTTT. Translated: CASSEGGRSNQPQHF.

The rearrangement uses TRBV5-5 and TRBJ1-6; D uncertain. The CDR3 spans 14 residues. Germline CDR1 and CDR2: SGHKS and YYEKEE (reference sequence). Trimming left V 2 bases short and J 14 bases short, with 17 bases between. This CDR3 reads CASSFGHWAESLHF. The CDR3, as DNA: TGTGCCAGCAGCTTTGGCCACTGGGCAGAATCCCTCCACTTT.

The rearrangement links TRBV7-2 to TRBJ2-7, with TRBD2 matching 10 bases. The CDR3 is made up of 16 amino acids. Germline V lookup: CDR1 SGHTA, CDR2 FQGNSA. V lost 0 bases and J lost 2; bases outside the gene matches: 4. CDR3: CASSLATSGFPYEQYF. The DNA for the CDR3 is TGTGCCAGCAGCTTAGCGACTAGCGGGTTCCCCTACGAGCAGTACTTC.

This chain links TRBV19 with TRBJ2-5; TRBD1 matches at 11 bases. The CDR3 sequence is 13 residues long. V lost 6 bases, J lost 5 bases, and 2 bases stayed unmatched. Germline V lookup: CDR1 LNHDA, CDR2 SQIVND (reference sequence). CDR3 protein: CASRDRGLETQYF. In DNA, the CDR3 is TGTGCCAGTAGGGACAGGGGGCTGGAGACCCAGTACTTC.

CDR3 in amino acids: CASSDTSGRIYNEQFF. CDR3 DNA sequence: TGTGCCAGCAGCGATACTAGCGGGAGAATCTACAATGAGCAGTTCTTC. The chain links TRBV28 to TRBJ2-1; 11 bases map to TRBD2. Germline values: CDR1 MDHEN, CDR2 SYDVKM. The CDR3 extends over 16 amino acids. V lost 6 bases, J lost 3 bases, and 7 bases stayed unmatched.

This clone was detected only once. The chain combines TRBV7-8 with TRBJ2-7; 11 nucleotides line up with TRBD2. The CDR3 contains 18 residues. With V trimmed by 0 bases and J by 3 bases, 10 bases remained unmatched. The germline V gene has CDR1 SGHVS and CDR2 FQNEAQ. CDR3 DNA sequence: TGTGCCAGCAGCTTAGCGCTTGGTGGACTAGCGGGTTTCTACGAGCAGTACTTC. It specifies CASSLALGGLAGFYEQYF.

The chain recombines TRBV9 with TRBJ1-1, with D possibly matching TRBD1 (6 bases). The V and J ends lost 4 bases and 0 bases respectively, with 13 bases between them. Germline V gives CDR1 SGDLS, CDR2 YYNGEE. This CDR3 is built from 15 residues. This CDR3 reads CASSLRGGMNTEAFF. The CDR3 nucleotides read TGTGCCAGCAGCCTTCGCGGGGGCATGAACACTGAAGCTTTCTTT.

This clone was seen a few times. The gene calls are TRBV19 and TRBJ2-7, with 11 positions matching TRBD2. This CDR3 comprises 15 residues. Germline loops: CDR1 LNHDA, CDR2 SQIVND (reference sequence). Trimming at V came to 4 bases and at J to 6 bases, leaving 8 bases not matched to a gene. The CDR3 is CASSTGGLAGSEQYF. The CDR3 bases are TGTGCCAGTAGTACAGGTGGACTAGCGGGTTCCGAGCAGTACTTC.

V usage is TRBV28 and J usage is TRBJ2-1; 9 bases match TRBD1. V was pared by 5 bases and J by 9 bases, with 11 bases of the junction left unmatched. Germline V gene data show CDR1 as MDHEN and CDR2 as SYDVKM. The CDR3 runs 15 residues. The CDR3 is CASSRPGTGKGEQFF. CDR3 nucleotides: TGTGCCAGCAGTCGTCCCGGGACAGGGAAGGGTGAGCAGTTCTTC.

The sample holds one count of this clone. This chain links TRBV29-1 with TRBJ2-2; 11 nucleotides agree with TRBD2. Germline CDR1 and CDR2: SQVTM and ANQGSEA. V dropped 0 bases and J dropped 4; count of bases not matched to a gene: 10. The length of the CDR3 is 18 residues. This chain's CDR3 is CSVEDRTSGRGGTGELFF. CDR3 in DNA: TGCAGCGTTGAAGATCGAACTAGCGGGAGAGGGGGCACCGGGGAGCTGTTTTTT.

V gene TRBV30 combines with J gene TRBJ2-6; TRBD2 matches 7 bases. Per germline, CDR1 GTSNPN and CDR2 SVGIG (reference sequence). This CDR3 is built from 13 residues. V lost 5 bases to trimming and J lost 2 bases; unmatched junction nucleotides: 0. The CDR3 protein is CAWREAGANVLTF. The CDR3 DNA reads TGTGCCTGGCGGGAGGCTGGGGCCAACGTCCTGACTTTC.

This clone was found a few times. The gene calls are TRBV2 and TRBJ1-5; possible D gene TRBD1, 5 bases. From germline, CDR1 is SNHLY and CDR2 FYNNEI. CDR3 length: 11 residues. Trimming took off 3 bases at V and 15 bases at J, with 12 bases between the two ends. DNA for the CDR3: TGTGCCAGCAGTGACGTGGGGACTTTGCATTTT. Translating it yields CASSDVGTLHF.

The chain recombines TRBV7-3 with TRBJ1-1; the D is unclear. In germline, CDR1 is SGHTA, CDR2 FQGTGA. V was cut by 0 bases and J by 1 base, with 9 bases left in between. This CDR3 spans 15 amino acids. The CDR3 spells CASSLTNSGNTEAFF. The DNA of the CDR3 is TGTGCCAGCAGCTTAACGAACAGCGGGAACACTGAAGCTTTCTTT.

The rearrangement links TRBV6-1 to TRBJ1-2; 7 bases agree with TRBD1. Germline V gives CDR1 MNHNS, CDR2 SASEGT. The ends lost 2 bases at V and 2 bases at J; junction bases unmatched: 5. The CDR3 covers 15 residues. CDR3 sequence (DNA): TGTGCCAGCAGTGAATATTCCAGGGGGAACTATGGCTACACCTTC. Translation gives CASSEYSRGNYGYTF.

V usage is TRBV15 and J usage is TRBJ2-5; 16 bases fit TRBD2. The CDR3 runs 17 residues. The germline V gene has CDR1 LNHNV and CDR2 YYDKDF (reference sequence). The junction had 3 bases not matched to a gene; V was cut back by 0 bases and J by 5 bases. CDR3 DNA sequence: TGTGCCACCAGCAGAGATCCGGGACTAGCGGGGGGGGAGACCCAGTACTTC. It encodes CATSRDPGLAGGETQYF. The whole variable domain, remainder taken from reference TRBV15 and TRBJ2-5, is DAMVIQNPRYQVTQFGKPVTLSCSQTLNHNVMYWYQQKSSQAPKLLFHYYDKDFNNEADTPDNFQSRRPNTSFCFLDIRSPGLGDTAMYLCATSRDPGLAGGETQYFGPGTRLLVL.

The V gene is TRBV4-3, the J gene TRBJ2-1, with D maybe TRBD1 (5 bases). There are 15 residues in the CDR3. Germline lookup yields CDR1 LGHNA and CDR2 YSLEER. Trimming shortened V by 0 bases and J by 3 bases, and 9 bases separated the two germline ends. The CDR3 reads CASSQDRDSYNEQFF. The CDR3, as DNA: TGCGCCAGCAGCCAAGATCGAGACAGCTACAATGAGCAGTTCTTC.

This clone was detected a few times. This CDR3 reads CASSLETGGKTEAFF. The CDR3 DNA reads TGCGCCAGCAGCTTGGAAACAGGGGGTAAGACTGAAGCTTTCTTT. This rearrangement joins TRBV5-1 to TRBJ1-1, with TRBD1 identical over 8 bases. Per the germline V gene, CDR1 is SGHRS and CDR2 is YFSETQ. The CDR3 is made up of 15 amino acids. V lost 0 bases, J lost 5 bases, and 6 bases stayed unmatched.

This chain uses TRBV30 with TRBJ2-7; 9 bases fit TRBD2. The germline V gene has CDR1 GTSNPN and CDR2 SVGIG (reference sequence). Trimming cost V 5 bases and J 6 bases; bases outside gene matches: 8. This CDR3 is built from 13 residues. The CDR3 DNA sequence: TGTGCCTGGGGACCTTTAGCGGGAGCCGAGCAGTACTTC. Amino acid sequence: CAWGPLAGAEQYF.

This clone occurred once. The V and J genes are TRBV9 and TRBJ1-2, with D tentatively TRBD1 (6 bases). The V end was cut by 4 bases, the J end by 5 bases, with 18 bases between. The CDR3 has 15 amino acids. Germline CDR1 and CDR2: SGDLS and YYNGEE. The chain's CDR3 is CASSSTGVVGYGYTF. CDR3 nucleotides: TGTGCCAGCAGCTCGACAGGAGTAGTAGGGTATGGCTACACCTTC.

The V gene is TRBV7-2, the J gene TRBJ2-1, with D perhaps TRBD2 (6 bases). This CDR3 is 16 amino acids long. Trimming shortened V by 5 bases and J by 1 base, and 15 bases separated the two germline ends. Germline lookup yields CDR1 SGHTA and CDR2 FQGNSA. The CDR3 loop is CASSRGGRNSYNEQFF. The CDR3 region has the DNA TGTGCCAGCAGCCGGGGTGGGAGGAATTCCTACAATGAGCAGTTCTTC.